This is a list of T cell receptor beta chains from one sample in a study of shared clonotypes between healthy human individuals. The method was immunoSEQ multiplex PCR; TCRdb's version includes in-frame clones alone and lacks a portion of them. The data hold some 2.3 million clones, with 85% to 95% observed a single time. The sequenced sample consisted of naive CD4+ T cells from PBMCs. Receptor source: a man aged 18 to 29 in good health. Some clones in this sample may be carry-over from other donors' samples. Both conserved end residues are part of each CDR3. D genes are given only for firm matches. Rows may omit the clone size; those that give it use once, few, many or a size class.

v_call	cdr3_length	d_call	j_call	clone_size	cdr3_nt	cdr3_aa
TRBV5-6	16	-	TRBJ2-7	-	TGTGCCAGCAGCTTGGCCAGGGGCCCCCCCTTTTACGAGCAGTACTTC	CASSLARGPPFYEQYF
TRBV11-1	16	TRBD2	TRBJ2-1	-	TGTGCCAGCAGATCAGCCGGGACTAGCGGGAGCTCAAAGCAGTTCTTC	CASRSAGTSGSSKQFF
TRBV7-3	14	TRBD2	TRBJ2-1	-	TGTGCCAGCAGCCCACCGGGGGGGACCAATGAGCAGTTCTTC	CASSPPGGTNEQFF
TRBV2	15	-	TRBJ2-3	-	TGTGCCAGCAGTATAACATGGGGAGTTTCGGATACGCAGTATTTT	CASSITWGVSDTQYF
TRBV18	16	-	TRBJ1-3	-	TGTGCCAGCTCACCATCCTCGCAGGGGCCTGGAAACACCATATATTTT	CASSPSSQGPGNTIYF
TRBV5-1	14	-	TRBJ2-1	-	TGCGCCAGCAGCCCGACTACCTCCTACAATGAGCAGTTCTTC	CASSPTTSYNEQFF
TRBV9	13	TRBD2	TRBJ2-7	-	TGTGCCAGCAATCGGGTTAGCGGGGGCGAGCAGTACTTC	CASNRVSGGEQYF
TRBV28	11	-	TRBJ1-5	-	TGTGCCACCTCCGTTGGGCAGCCCCAGCATTTT	CATSVGQPQHF
TRBV19	14	-	TRBJ2-3	once	TGTGCCAGTACCTTGGGGGCCCTCCCAGATACGCAGTATTTT	CASTLGALPDTQYF
TRBV7-2	16	TRBD1	TRBJ2-1	-	TGTGCCAGCAGCTCACCCCGGGACAGGGGGCTCAATGAGCAGTTCTTC	CASSSPRDRGLNEQFF
TRBV11-3	20	TRBD2	TRBJ2-7	-	TGTGCCAGCAGCTTCTCCTCAGCCAGACTAGCGGGACAACTTTACCACGAGCAGTACTTC	CASSFSSARLAGQLYHEQYF
TRBV7-3	18	TRBD2	TRBJ2-7	-	TGTGCCAGCAGCTTAATGGTTACTAGCGGGGAGAGCTCCTACGAGCAGTACTTC	CASSLMVTSGESSYEQYF
TRBV7-3	15	-	TRBJ2-2	-	TGTGCCAGCAGCCCGTCGGGGGTTGGCACCGGGGAGCTGTTTTTT	CASSPSGVGTGELFF
TRBV7-3	18	-	TRBJ2-2	-	TGTGCCAGCAGCTTGTGGCGACCGCGACGGGAGAACACCGGGGAGCTGTTTTTT	CASSLWRPRRENTGELFF
TRBV5-4	13	TRBD1	TRBJ1-2	-	TGTGCCAGCAGCTCGACAGGGATGGGAGGCTACACCTTC	CASSSTGMGGYTF
TRBV10-3	13	-	TRBJ1-2	-	TGTGCCATCAGAAACCCGGGTCGAGGTGGCTACACCTTC	CAIRNPGRGGYTF
TRBV15	16	TRBD2	TRBJ2-1	-	TGTGCCACCAGTCCCGTGAAGCTAGCGGGATACAATGAGCAGTTCTTC	CATSPVKLAGYNEQFF
TRBV28	13	-	TRBJ1-1	-	TGTGCCAGCAGTTCAACGGTAGGGACTGAAGCTTTCTTT	CASSSTVGTEAFF
TRBV5-1	16	-	TRBJ2-1	-	TGCGCCAGCAGCTTGATCGGGGCAAACTCCTACAATGAGCAGTTCTTC	CASSLIGANSYNEQFF
TRBV6-5	14	-	TRBJ1-1	once	TGTGCCAGCAGTTACGGTCCGATCTTACCTGAAGCTTTCTTT	CASSYGPILPEAFF
TRBV7-3	13	-	TRBJ2-1	-	TGTGCCAGCAGCTTAAGGGGATACAATGAGCAGTTCTTC	CASSLRGYNEQFF
TRBV2	13	-	TRBJ1-2	-	TGTGCCAGCAGTGTATCGCCAGGGGTTGGCTACACCTTC	CASSVSPGVGYTF
TRBV5-1	15	-	TRBJ2-5	-	TGCGCCAGCAGCCCCCTGACGGGTTACCAAGAGACCCAGTACTTC	CASSPLTGYQETQYF
TRBV9	14	-	TRBJ2-7	-	TGTGCCAGCAGCGTTGGGCCGTCATCCTACGAGCAGTACTTC	CASSVGPSSYEQYF
TRBV27	15	-	TRBJ1-4	-	TGTGCCAGCAGTTTATGGAAAGGGGTTAATGAAAAACTGTTTTTT	CASSLWKGVNEKLFF
TRBV10-1	14	TRBD2	TRBJ2-1	-	TGCGCCAGCAGTTCCGGGACTACCTACAATGAGCAGTTCTTC	CASSSGTTYNEQFF
TRBV18	18	TRBD2	TRBJ2-2	-	TGTGCCAGCTCACCCCCGTGGGGACTAGCGGCGAACACCGGGGAGCTGTTTTTT	CASSPPWGLAANTGELFF
TRBV6-6	14	-	TRBJ1-1	-	TGTGCCAGCAGTCCCAGGGGCGCAGCTGGGGGAGCTTTCTTT	CASSPRGAAGGAFF